These 10 T cell receptor beta chains were sequenced from one sample in a study of cytomegalovirus exposure and HLA in healthy donors. Primers: 60 Vbeta forward and 13 Jbeta reverse. Profiling relied on immunoSEQ multiplex PCR, and the TCRdb table lists in-frame clones only, not all of them. Among about 170,000 clones listed, about three quarters were seen once. Specimen: PBMCs. The receptors derive from a female donor in good health and CMV-seronegative.

The genes are TRBV20-1 and TRBJ2-1; tentatively, D is TRBD2 (6 bases). The CDR3 covers 11 residues. Trimming removed 6 bases from V and 10 bases from J, with 13 bases in between. Germline V gene lookup returns CDR1 DFQATT and CDR2 SNEGSKA (reference sequence). The CDR3: CSAGGPLEQFF. Written as DNA, the CDR3 is TGCAGTGCAGGAGGGCCCTTGGAGCAGTTCTTC.

This sequence joins TRBV5-1 and TRBJ2-7, with 9 bases fitting TRBD1. The CDR3 has 14 residues. Germline loops: CDR1 SGHRS, CDR2 YFSETQ. V was clipped by 9 bases and J by 2 bases; unmatched bases: 9. The chain's CDR3 is CATAPRDRAYEQYF. In DNA form, the CDR3 reads TGCGCCACCGCTCCCCGGGACAGGGCCTACGAGCAGTACTTC.

Here the CDR3 reads CASSVDTSGDTQYF. CDR3 DNA sequence: TGTGCCAGCAGCGTAGATACTAGCGGAGATACGCAGTATTTT. This chain links TRBV9 with TRBJ2-3; 8 bases agree with TRBD2. V was clipped by 0 bases and J by 5 bases; unmatched bases: 2. Germline V gene lookup returns CDR1 SGDLS and CDR2 YYNGEE. The CDR3 has 14 residues.

This clone appeared once. The CDR3 protein is CASTQFDRVGEQYF. The CDR3 region has the DNA TGTGCCAGTACCCAATTCGACAGGGTGGGCGAGCAGTACTTC. V is TRBV19 and J is TRBJ2-7; TRBD1 agrees at 7 bases. CDR1 is LNHDA and CDR2 is SQIVND in the germline V gene (reference sequence). The CDR3 runs 14 residues. V shed 7 bases, J shed 6 bases, and the junction held 12 bases outside the gene matches.

The chain recombines TRBV7-9 with TRBJ1-5; 7 bases map to TRBD1. The CDR3 has 15 amino acids. Trimming took 4 bases from V and 5 from J; bases not matched to a gene: 8. Germline V gene data show CDR1 as SEHNR and CDR2 as FQNEAQ (reference sequence). In DNA, the CDR3 is TGTGCCAGCAGCTCTCAGACAGGGCCCCATCAGCCCCAGCATTTT. The encoded protein is CASSSQTGPHQPQHF.

This chain uses TRBV19 with TRBJ2-7, with D possibly matching TRBD2 (7 bases). V lost 6 bases, J lost 5 bases, and 20 bases lay in between. The germline CDR1 and CDR2 sequences are LNHDA and SQIVND (reference sequence). The CDR3 runs to 15 residues. CDR3 amino acids: CASSLLGGGRDEQYF. CDR3 sequence (DNA): TGTGCCAGTAGCTTACTTGGGGGGGGGCGTGACGAGCAGTACTTC.

The rearrangement uses TRBV27 and TRBJ1-6; the D gene is possibly TRBD1 (5 bases). Germline V gives CDR1 MNHEY, CDR2 SMNVEV (reference sequence). Trimming stripped 2 bases from V and 6 bases from J, with 20 bases between. The CDR3 runs 18 residues. Written as DNA, the CDR3 is TGTGCCAGCAGTTTAGCGCCCCCTCGAAGGGGAGGTAATTCACCCCTCCACTTT. This sequence encodes CASSLAPPRRGGNSPLHF.

The chain has TRBV28 and TRBJ2-7; 7 nucleotides line up with TRBD1. This CDR3 spans 18 amino acids. The V segment lost 5 bases and the J segment 2 bases; nucleotides outside the gene matches: 18. Per the germline V gene, CDR1 is MDHEN and CDR2 is SYDVKM. The CDR3 bases are TGTGCCAGCAGTAAAGGGAAACAGGGGCCTATCCGCACCTACGAGCAGTACTTC. The encoded protein is CASSKGKQGPIRTYEQYF.

This chain links TRBV7-2 with TRBJ2-3, with 11 bases that match TRBD2. The CDR3 extends over 18 amino acids. Germline loops: CDR1 SGHTA, CDR2 FQGNSA. Germline trimming cut 5 bases from V and 2 bases from J; bases unmatched to any gene: 12. The CDR3, as DNA: TGTGCCAGCAGCCCCCGCCCACTAGCGGGGGTTACCACAGATACGCAGTATTTT. It yields the protein CASSPRPLAGVTTDTQYF.

The CDR3 DNA sequence: TGTGCCAGCAGCTTAGCCAGCGGGAGCTCCTACGAGCAGTACTTC. Translating gives CASSLASGSSYEQYF. The genes are TRBV7-8 and TRBJ2-7; 8 bases are shared with TRBD2. Germline V gene data show CDR1 as SGHVS and CDR2 as FQNEAQ. CDR3 length: 15 residues. J was trimmed by 0 bases and V by 0 bases; bases with no gene match: 1.